Listed below are T cell receptor beta chains from one sample, sequenced in a study of response to subunit inactivated influenza vaccine. TCRdb reanalysed the RT-PCR reads using MiXCR and keeps one entry per CDR3 protein. The sample records around 580,000 distinct CDR3 sequences, 10% to 15% being singletons. The sample in question was PBMCs from blood, obtained on the day of vaccination. The receptor set was obtained from a man aged 50 to 59 who received an inactivated influenza vaccine. CDR3s include the opening cysteine and the closing phenylalanine or tryptophan. A D gene is named only where the DNA matches it firmly. Some rows have no size entry. The others give once, few or many, or a class for an expanded clone.

clone_size j_call v_call d_call cdr3_length cdr3_aa cdr3_nt
. TRBJ1-1 TRBV29-1 . 12 CSVVHLNTEAFF TGCAGCGTTGTGCACTTGAACACTGAAGCTTTCTTT
. TRBJ2-2 TRBV6-5 TRBD1 14 CASSYGQGAGELFF TGTGCCAGCAGTTACGGTCAGGGGGCCGGGGAGCTGTTTTTT
. TRBJ1-1 TRBV20-1 TRBD1 12 CSAGTGNTEAFF TGCAGTGCGGGGACAGGGAATACTGAAGCTTTCTTT
many TRBJ2-7 TRBV12-3/TRBV12-4 TRBD1 13 CASRDRSSYEQYF TGTGCCAGCCGGGACAGGAGCTCCTACGAGCAGTACTTC
. TRBJ2-5 TRBV15 TRBD1 16 CATSRTGTGVAETQYF TGTGCCACCAGCAGAACCGGGACAGGGGTGGCGGAGACCCAGTACTTC
few TRBJ2-1 TRBV2 . 15 CASTDTRAQHDEQFF TGTGCCAGCACCGATACCAGGGCTCAACATGATGAGCAGTTCTTC
. TRBJ2-1 TRBV27 TRBD2 13 CASKREMDNEQFF TGTGCCAGTAAGCGGGAGATGGACAATGAGCAGTTCTTC
. TRBJ2-2 TRBV12-3/TRBV12-4 . 14 CASSGGALTGELFF TGTGCCAGCAGTGGGGGGGCGCTCACCGGGGAGCTGTTTTTT
. TRBJ2-7 TRBV5-6 . 13 CASSLGGADEQYF TGTGCCAGCAGCTTGGGGGGAGCGGACGAGCAGTACTTC
many TRBJ2-1 TRBV21-1 . 16 CASSKVSDREHNEQFF TGTGCCAGCAGCAAAGTTTCGGACAGGGAACACAATGAGCAGTTCTTC
few TRBJ2-3 TRBV11-3 TRBD2 16 CASSFRAGGGADTQYF TGTGCCAGCAGCTTCAGAGCGGGAGGAGGGGCAGATACGCAGTATTTT
. TRBJ2-3 TRBV12-3/TRBV12-4 TRBD2 14 CASSTSGGTDTQYF TGTGCCAGCAGTACTAGCGGGGGGACCGATACGCAGTATTTT
few TRBJ2-3 TRBV2 TRBD1 17 CASIDRGLTTSTDTQYF TGTGCCAGCATAGACAGGGGGCTGACAACTAGCACAGATACGCAGTATTTT
few TRBJ2-3 TRBV3-1 . 14 CASSPIMSGDTQYF TGTGCCAGCAGCCCGATAATGAGTGGAGATACGCAGTATTTT
few TRBJ2-4 TRBV7-9 . 15 CASSSPGTAKNIQYF TGTGCCAGCAGCTCACCCGGGACAGCCAAAAACATTCAGTACTTC
. TRBJ1-4 TRBV11-2 . 14 CASSLRWANEKLFF TGTGCCAGCAGCTTACGCTGGGCCAATGAAAAACTGTTTTTT
. TRBJ2-1 TRBV7-8 TRBD2 17 CASSPGTSRLSYNEQFF TGTGCCAGCAGCCCGGGGACTAGCAGACTCTCCTACAATGAGCAGTTCTTC
. TRBJ2-3 TRBV27 . 14 CASRANRVTDTQYF TGTGCCAGCAGAGCTAACAGGGTCACAGATACGCAGTATTTT
. TRBJ1-2 TRBV12-3/TRBV12-4 TRBD1 13 CARRQGLNYGYTF TGTGCCAGGAGACAGGGGCTAAACTATGGCTACACCTTC
. TRBJ2-7 TRBV20-1 TRBD1 14 CSAGTGAHSYEQYF TGCAGTGCAGGCACAGGGGCGCACTCCTACGAGCAGTACTTC
. TRBJ2-1 TRBV21-1 . 15 CASSKALLAGNEQFF TGTGCCAGCAGCAAAGCGCTCCTTGCGGGCAATGAGCAGTTCTTC
. TRBJ1-4 TRBV7-2 . 15 CASSLGPTVNEKLFF TGTGCCAGCAGCTTAGGTCCGACAGTTAACGAAAAACTGTTTTTT
. TRBJ2-1 TRBV5-1 . 15 CASSLYPGSYNEQFF TGCGCCAGCAGCTTGTATCCGGGAAGTTACAATGAGCAGTTCTTC
few TRBJ2-3 TRBV27 . 16 CASSLNRAVYTDTQYF TGTGCCAGCAGTTTAAATAGGGCAGTCTACACAGATACGCAGTATTTT
few TRBJ2-4 TRBV7-2 . 13 CASSLTLLNIQYF TGTGCCAGCAGCTTAACCCTATTGAACATTCAGTACTTC
. TRBJ2-7 TRBV20-1 TRBD2 13 CSAAVGGFYEQYF TGCAGTGCCGCCGTCGGGGGGTTCTACGAGCAGTACTTC
many TRBJ2-2 TRBV4-2 . 15 CASSQDVQGDGELFF TGTGCCAGCAGCCAAGACGTTCAAGGGGACGGGGAGCTGTTTTTT
. TRBJ2-3 TRBV2 TRBD2 19 CASSKGLAGEKLNSDTQYF TGTGCCAGCAGTAAAGGACTAGCGGGAGAGAAATTGAATTCAGATACGCAGTATTTT